The 7 T cell receptor beta chains below come from one sample, sequenced in a study of T cells after yellow fever vaccination. Each CDR3 protein gets one entry after TCRdb re-called the 5' RACE reads with MiXCR. The table includes some 320,000 distinct CDR3 sequences, 4% to 5.5% detected once. The source was PBMCs, collected 15 days after the yellow fever booster vaccination. The receptors come from a man aged 18 to 30 who received the YFV17D yellow fever vaccine.

This clonotype was counted at least ten times. Germline is not matched at one junction end, which may reflect a read error. The chain is built from TRBV7-7 and TRBJ2-5; possible D gene TRBD1, 5 bases. The CDR3 is 13 residues long. Germline CDR1 SSHAT, CDR2 FNYEAQ (reference sequence). Here the CDR3 DNA reads TGTGCTAGCAGCCAAGACAGTCTAGAGACCCAGTACTTC. Its protein is CASSQDSLETQYF.

This clonotype was counted a few times. Here the CDR3 DNA reads TGTGCCAGCAGCTCCAAGGGAGATTGGGAGACCCAGTACTTC. Translation gives CASSSKGDWETQYF. The V call is TRBV7-9, the J call TRBJ2-5; D may be TRBD2 (5 bases). Germline V gene lookup returns CDR1 SEHNR and CDR2 FQNEAQ (reference sequence). The V end was cut by 4 bases, the J end by 5 bases, with 14 bases between. This CDR3 is 14 amino acids long.

This clonotype occurred many times. The chain carries TRBV20-1 and TRBJ2-1; the match to TRBD2 covers 8 bases. There are 15 residues in the CDR3. Germline CDR1 is DFQATT and CDR2 is SNEGSKA (reference sequence). J lost 6 bases, V lost 0 bases, and 7 bases had no gene match. The CDR3 region is CSARDAGGGSNEQFF. The CDR3 DNA follows: TGCAGTGCTAGAGACGCGGGCGGGGGGTCCAATGAGCAGTTCTTC.

This clonotype has ten or more counts. The chain recombines TRBV5-6 with TRBJ2-3; no clear D. From germline, CDR1 is SGHDT and CDR2 YYEEEE. The V gene lost 5 bases and the J gene lost 5 bases, with 12 bases spanning the gap. This CDR3 is 13 amino acids long. This chain's CDR3 is CASSHYRGDTQYF. The CDR3 DNA reads TGTGCCAGCAGTCATTACCGTGGAGATACGCAGTATTTT.

This chain uses TRBV10-3 with TRBJ1-2; unclear D gene. This CDR3 is 12 amino acids long. Germline assignment: CDR1 ENHRY and CDR2 SYGVKD. V lost 0 bases, J lost 7 bases, and 6 bases lay in between. The CDR3 region is CAISESEVGYTF. CDR3 bases: TGTGCCATCAGTGAGTCCGAGGTTGGCTACACCTTC.

This clonotype was detected ten times or more. This rearrangement joins TRBV24-1 to TRBJ1-5; D is perhaps TRBD1 (5 bases). V gave up 5 bases and J gave up 4 bases, with 11 bases separating them. CDR3 length: 14 residues. CDR1 is KGHDR, CDR2 SFDVKD, per germline. CDR3 DNA sequence: TGTGCCACCAGTGGGCAGGGCCAAAATCAGCCCCAGCATTTT. Its translation is CATSGQGQNQPQHF.

This clonotype was detected a few times. This chain connects TRBV6-6 to TRBJ2-5; D uncertain. This CDR3 is 12 amino acids long. Trimming took 2 bases from V and 2 from J, leaving 3 bases between them. Looked up from germline, CDR1 is MNHNY and CDR2 is SVGAGI (reference sequence). Here the CDR3 reads CASSYPQETQYF. CDR3 nucleotides: TGTGCCAGCAGTTACCCTCAAGAGACCCAGTACTTC.